This entry lists 14 T cell receptor beta chains sequenced from one sample in a study of blood T cell repertoires in COVID-19. The table came from immunoSEQ multiplex PCR; TCRdb's copy has only in-frame clones and leaves some out. Of about 60,000 clones in the sample, 82% were seen once. The specimen sequenced was peripheral blood. Receptors originate from a man between 60 and 75 years old with acute or convalescent COVID-19.

V gene TRBV25-1 combines with J gene TRBJ2-3; TRBD2 might be the D (7 bases). V shed 4 bases and J shed 4 bases, with 12 bases lying between them. Germline V CDR1 and CDR2: MGHDK, SYGVNS. The CDR3 has 14 residues. The CDR3 DNA sequence: TGTGCCAGCAGTGCTGCGGGGGCGGCAGATACGCAGTATTTT. It translates to CASSAAGAADTQYF. Based on the CDR3 plus reference TRBV25-1 and TRBJ2-3, the full variable domain is EADIYQTPRYLVIGTGKKITLECSQTMGHDKMYWYQQDPGMELHLIHYSYGVNSTEKGDLSSESTVSRIRTEHFPLTLESARPSHTSQYLCASSAAGAADTQYFGPGTRLTVL.

CDR3 in DNA: TGTGCCAGCAGTCGCCCCTCTGAGGGAGATACGCAGTATTTT. Translation: CASSRPSEGDTQYF. J is TRBJ2-3 and V is TRBV6-6, with a tentative D call TRBD2 (5 bases). With 5 bases removed from V and 5 bases from J, the gap between germline ends came to 14 bases. Germline CDR1 reads MNHNY; CDR2 reads SVGAGI (reference sequence). The CDR3 contains 14 residues.

The chain couples TRBV2 to TRBJ1-1; TRBD1 matches 10 bases. CDR3 length equals 14 residues. The germline V gene has CDR1 SNHLY and CDR2 FYNNEI. Unmatched junction bases numbered 5, after V lost 5 bases and J lost 5 bases. The DNA of the CDR3 is TGTGCCAGCAGTATAGACAGGGGGCCGACTGAAGCTTTCTTT. Translating gives CASSIDRGPTEAFF.

The chain combines TRBV11-1 with TRBJ1-3; D is unclear. The V and J ends lost 5 bases and 1 base respectively, with 6 bases between them. CDR3 size: 13 residues. In germline, CDR1 is SGHAT, CDR2 FQDESV (reference sequence). The CDR3 reads CASSPQSGNTIYF. In DNA, the CDR3 is TGTGCCAGCAGCCCCCAATCTGGAAACACCATATATTTT. The full variable domain, rest sourced from reference TRBV11-1 and TRBJ1-3, is EAEVAQSPRYKITEKSQAVAFWCDPISGHATLYWYRQILGQGPELLVQFQDESVVDDSQLPKDRFSAERLKGVDSTLKIQPAELGDSAMYLCASSPQSGNTIYFGEGSWLTVV.

The chain links TRBV3-1 (or the pseudogene TRBV3-2) to TRBJ2-1; D remains ambiguous. CDR3 length: 15 residues. V shed 1 base and J shed 1 base, with 8 bases lying between them. Germline CDR1 and CDR2: LGHDT and YNNKEL (reference sequence). CDR3 region: CASSQGTGSYNEQFF. The DNA of the CDR3 is TGTGCCAGCAGCCAAGGAACGGGTTCCTACAATGAGCAGTTCTTC.

This clone was observed a single time. V and J are TRBV15 and TRBJ2-2, with a possible D match to TRBD1 (5 bases). Looked up from germline, CDR1 is LNHNV and CDR2 is YYDKDF (reference sequence). Trimming took off 7 bases at V and 6 bases at J, with 21 bases between the two ends. CDR3 size: 16 residues. The CDR3 spells CATKVPGSRGAGELFF. The CDR3 region has the DNA TGTGCCACCAAAGTCCCTGGATCTAGGGGCGCCGGGGAGCTGTTTTTT.

This rearrangement joins TRBV7-2 to TRBJ1-3; a weak D match, TRBD1 (6 bases). There are 15 residues in the CDR3. Germline-derived CDR1 and CDR2 are SGHTA and FQGNSA. The V and J ends lost 1 base and 7 bases respectively, with 14 bases between them. The CDR3 coding sequence is TGTGCCAGCAGCTTAGTTTGGGGGCCGGGGAACACCATATATTTT. Translation gives CASSLVWGPGNTIYF.

The chain is built from TRBV2 and TRBJ1-4; 8 nucleotides line up with TRBD1. The CDR3 consists of 14 residues. Per the germline V gene, CDR1 is SNHLY and CDR2 is FYNNEI. Unmatched junction bases numbered 7, after V lost 8 bases and J lost 5 bases. The CDR3 spells CASRPGQENEKLFF. The CDR3 DNA is TGTGCCAGCCGCCCGGGACAGGAGAATGAAAAACTGTTTTTT. Drawing the rest from reference TRBV2 and TRBJ1-4, the complete variable domain is EPEVTQTPSHQVTQMGQEVILRCVPISNHLYFYWYRQILGQKVEFLVSFYNNEISEKSEIFDDQFSVERPDGSNFTLKIRSTKLEDSAMYFCASRPGQENEKLFFGSGTQLSVL.

This sequence joins TRBV4-1 and TRBJ1-5, with D unclear. Looked up from germline, CDR1 is MGHRA and CDR2 is YSYEKL. Trimming took off 1 base at V and 4 bases at J, with 11 bases between the two ends. The CDR3 loop spans 15 amino acids. The CDR3 sequence: CASSQGRIGNQPQHF. For the CDR3, the DNA is TGCGCCAGCAGCCAAGGACGTATCGGGAATCAGCCCCAGCATTTT.

The chain uses TRBV2 and TRBJ1-3, with TRBD1 identical over 8 bases. Germline-derived CDR1 and CDR2 are SNHLY and FYNNEI. V trimming: 2 bases; J trimming: 6 bases; junction bases outside the gene matches: 3. The CDR3 sequence is 14 residues long. CDR3 nucleotide sequence: TGTGCCAGCAGTGAACAGGGGGCTGAAAACACCATATATTTT. Protein product: CASSEQGAENTIYF.

The chain links TRBV12-3 or TRBV12-4 to TRBJ1-2; TRBD1 aligns across 7 bases. V dropped 4 bases and J dropped 6; count of bases not matched to a gene: 5. This CDR3 region has 13 residues. CDR3 bases: TGTGCCAGCAGTTCAGGGGGGATGGATGGCTACACCTTC. Protein sequence: CASSSGGMDGYTF.

In DNA, the CDR3 is TGTGCCAGCAGTTTCGGACAGGGGGCGTCAGCTTTCTTT. Translated: CASSFGQGASAFF. This chain connects TRBV12-3 or TRBV12-4 to TRBJ1-1, with 11 nucleotides matching TRBD1. This CDR3 contains 13 residues. V was pared by 3 bases and J by 10 bases, with 4 bases of the junction left unmatched.

The chain joins TRBV4-1 to TRBJ2-1; D possibly corresponds to TRBD1 (6 bases). CDR3 length: 15 amino acids. V lost 6 bases and J lost 5, with 17 bases in between. Germline CDR1 and CDR2: MGHRA and YSYEKL. The DNA of the CDR3 is TGCGCCAGCAGTCCTAGGGGGAGAGGGGACAATGAGCAGTTCTTC. Its translation is CASSPRGRGDNEQFF.

This clone was counted only a few times. The rearrangement uses TRBV2 and TRBJ2-2, with no clear D. Germline CDR1 and CDR2: SNHLY and FYNNEI. The ends were cut back, 3 bases at V and 5 bases at J, with 10 bases in the middle. The CDR3 sequence is 14 residues long. This CDR3 reads CASSDWAVTGELFF. DNA of the CDR3: TGTGCCAGCAGTGATTGGGCAGTTACCGGGGAGCTGTTTTTT.